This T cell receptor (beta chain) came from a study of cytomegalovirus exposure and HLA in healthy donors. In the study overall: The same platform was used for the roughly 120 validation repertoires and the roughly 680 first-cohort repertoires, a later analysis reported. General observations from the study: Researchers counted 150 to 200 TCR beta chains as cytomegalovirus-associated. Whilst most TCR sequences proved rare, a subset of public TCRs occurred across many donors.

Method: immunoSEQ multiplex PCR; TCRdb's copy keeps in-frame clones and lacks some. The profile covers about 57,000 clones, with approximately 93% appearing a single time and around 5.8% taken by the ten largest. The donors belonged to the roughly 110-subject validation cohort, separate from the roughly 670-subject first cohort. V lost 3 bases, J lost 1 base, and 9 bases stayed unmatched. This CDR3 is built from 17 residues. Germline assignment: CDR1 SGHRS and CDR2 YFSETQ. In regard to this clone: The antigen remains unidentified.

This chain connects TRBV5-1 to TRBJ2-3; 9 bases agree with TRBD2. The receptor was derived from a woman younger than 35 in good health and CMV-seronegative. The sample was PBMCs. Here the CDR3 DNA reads TGCGCCAGCAGCTCAATACAACGACTAGCGGGCACAGATACGCAGTATTTT. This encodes CASSSIQRLAGTDTQYF.